This T cell receptor beta chain originates from a study of vaccination and CD4 T cells after COVID-19. Study as a whole: Control cultures were given a CEFX pool, an HIV-1 Nef pool, or no peptide.

Researchers used the Oncomine TCR Beta short-read assay to sequence DNA from cultured CD4+ T cells. The source of extracted genomic DNA was cultured CD4+ T cells. TCRdb ran MiXCR on the PCR reads and lists one entry per CDR3 protein. Altogether around 15,000 distinct CDR3 sequences are present, 44% being singletons, with the ten largest covering 7.3%. With respect to this clonotype: What it binds is unknown.

Treatment specified: roughly nine-day PBMC culture with coronavirus spike peptide pools or control peptides (ViraFEST assay). General study findings and limits: Spike mono-reactive clones accounted for 304 of the 307 vaccine-specific clones found in convalescent patients.

This CDR3 has 13 amino acids. V trimming: 2 bases; J trimming: 8 bases; junction bases outside the gene matches: 5. Germline assignment: CDR1 SGHDT and CDR2 YYEEEE. V and J are TRBV5-6 and TRBJ1-2; 8 bases are a match to TRBD1. This clonotype originated in a human donor who had recovered from COVID-19. Sequencing was performed on CD4+ T cells from blood, cultured in vitro, taken after SARS-CoV-2 vaccination. CDR3 in amino acids: CASSFLDREGYTF. DNA for the CDR3: TGTGCCAGCAGCTTCCTGGACAGGGAGGGCTACACCTTC.